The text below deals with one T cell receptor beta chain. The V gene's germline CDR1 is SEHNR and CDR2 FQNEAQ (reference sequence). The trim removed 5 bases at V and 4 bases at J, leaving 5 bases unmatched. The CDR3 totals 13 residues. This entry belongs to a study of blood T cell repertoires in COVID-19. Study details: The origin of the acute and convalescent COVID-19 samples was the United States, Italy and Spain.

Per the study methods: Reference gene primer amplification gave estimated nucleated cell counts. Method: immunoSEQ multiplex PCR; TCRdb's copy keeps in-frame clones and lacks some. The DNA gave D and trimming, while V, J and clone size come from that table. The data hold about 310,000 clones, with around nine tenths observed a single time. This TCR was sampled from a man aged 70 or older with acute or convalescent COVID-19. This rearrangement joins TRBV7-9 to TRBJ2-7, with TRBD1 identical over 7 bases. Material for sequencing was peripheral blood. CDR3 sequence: CASSPGQFYEQYF. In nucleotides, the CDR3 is TGTGCCAGCAGCCCGGGACAGTTTTACGAGCAGTACTTC.